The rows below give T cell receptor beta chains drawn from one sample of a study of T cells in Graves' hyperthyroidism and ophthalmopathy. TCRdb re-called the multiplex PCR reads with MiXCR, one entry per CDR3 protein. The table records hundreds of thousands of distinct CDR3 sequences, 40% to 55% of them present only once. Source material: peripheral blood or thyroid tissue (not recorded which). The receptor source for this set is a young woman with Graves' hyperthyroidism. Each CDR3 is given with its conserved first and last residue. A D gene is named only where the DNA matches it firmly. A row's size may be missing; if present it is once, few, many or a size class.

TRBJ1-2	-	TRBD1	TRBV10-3	CATFPGQSNYGYTF	TGTGCCACATTTCCGGGACAGTCTAACTATGGCTACACCTTC
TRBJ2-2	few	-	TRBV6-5	CASSDSGNTGELFF	TGTGCCAGCAGTGATAGCGGGAACACCGGGGAGCTGTTTTTT
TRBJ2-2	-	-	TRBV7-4	CASSLLGQGNAGELFF	TGTGCCAGCAGCTTATTGGGGCAGGGGAATGCCGGGGAGCTGTTTTTT
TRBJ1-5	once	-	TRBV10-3	CAISGESNQPQHF	TGTGCCATCAGCGGGGAGAGCAATCAGCCCCAGCATTTT
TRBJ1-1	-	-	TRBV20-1	CSASPGPTGSEAFF	TGCAGTGCTAGCCCAGGACCTACCGGGTCTGAAGCTTTCTTT
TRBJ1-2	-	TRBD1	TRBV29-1	CSSQTGSYGYTF	TGCAGCTCTCAGACAGGGAGCTATGGCTACACCTTC
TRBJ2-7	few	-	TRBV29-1	CSVEDQGPYEQYF	TGCAGCGTTGAAGACCAGGGACCCTACGAGCAGTACTTC
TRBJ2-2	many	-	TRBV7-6	CASSSLGGRNTGELFF	TGTGCCAGCAGCTCATTGGGTGGGAGGAACACCGGGGAGCTGTTTTTT
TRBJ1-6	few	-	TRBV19	CASSIELKGPGSPLHF	TGTGCCAGTAGTATAGAGTTGAAGGGGCCGGGCTCACCCCTCCACTTT
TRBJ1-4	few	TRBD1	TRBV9	CASSGQGESEKLFF	TGTGCCAGCAGCGGACAGGGGGAATCTGAAAAACTGTTTTTT
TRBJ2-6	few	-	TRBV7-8	CASSLAGNGANVLTF	TGTGCCAGCAGCTTAGCCGGGAATGGGGCCAACGTCCTGACTTTC
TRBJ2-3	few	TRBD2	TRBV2	CANRLAGATDTQYF	TGTGCCAACAGACTAGCGGGGGCGACAGATACGCAGTATTTT
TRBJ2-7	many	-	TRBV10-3	CAISARPDSYEQYF	TGTGCCATCAGTGCCCGACCTGACTCCTACGAGCAGTACTTC
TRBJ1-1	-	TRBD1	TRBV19	CASSRPGGGTEAFF	TGTGCCAGCAGCCGACCAGGGGGCGGGACTGAAGCTTTCTTT
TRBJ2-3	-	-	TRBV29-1	CSVLGRPTDTQYF	TGCAGCGTTCTGGGTCGCCCCACAGATACGCAGTATTTT
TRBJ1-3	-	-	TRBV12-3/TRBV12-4	CASSLEISGNTIYF	TGTGCCAGCAGTTTGGAGATCTCTGGAAACACCATATATTTT
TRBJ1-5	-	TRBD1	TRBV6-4	CASSDRGQDQPQHF	TGTGCCAGCAGTGACAGGGGGCAGGACCAGCCCCAGCATTTT
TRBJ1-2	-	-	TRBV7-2	CASSSRTAEYYGYTF	TGTGCCAGCAGTTCCCGGACAGCAGAGTACTATGGCTACACCTTC
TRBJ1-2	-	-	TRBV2	CASSGQEPYGYTF	TGTGCCAGCAGTGGACAGGAGCCCTATGGCTACACCTTC
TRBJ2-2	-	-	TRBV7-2	CASSPNANTGELFF	TGTGCCAGCAGCCCCAACGCGAACACCGGGGAGCTGTTTTTT
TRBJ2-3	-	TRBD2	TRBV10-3	CAITSGSGTDTQYF	TGTGCCATTACTAGCGGGAGCGGGACAGATACGCAGTATTTT
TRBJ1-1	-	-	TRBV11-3	CASSLAESNTEAFF	TGTGCCAGCAGCTTGGCGGAGAGTAACACTGAAGCTTTCTTT
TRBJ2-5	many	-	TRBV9	CASSVTPRGETQYF	TGTGCCAGCAGCGTGACTCCGAGGGGGGAGACCCAGTACTTC
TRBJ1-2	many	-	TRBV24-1	CATSDNGREVGYTF	TGTGCCACCAGTGACAATGGCAGGGAAGTCGGCTACACCTTC
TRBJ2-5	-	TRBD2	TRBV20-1	CSAPLSGSIEETQYF	TGCAGTGCCCCCCTTAGCGGGAGTATAGAAGAGACCCAGTACTTC
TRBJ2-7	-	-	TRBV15	CATSLGGYEQYF	TGTGCCACCAGCTTGGGCGGGTACGAGCAGTACTTC
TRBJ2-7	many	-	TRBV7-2	CASSLVGNSYEQYF	TGTGCCAGCAGCTTGGTTGGGAATTCCTACGAGCAGTACTTC
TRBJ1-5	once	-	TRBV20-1	CSARLPRNQPQHF	TGCAGTGCTAGACTCCCCCGCAATCAGCCCCAGCATTTT
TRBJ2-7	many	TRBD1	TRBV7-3	CASSVSGTGYYEQYF	TGTGCCAGCAGCGTCTCCGGGACAGGGTACTACGAGCAGTACTTC
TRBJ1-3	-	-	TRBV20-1	CSAISPGAGNTIYF	TGCAGTGCTATTTCCCCTGGGGCAGGAAACACCATATATTTT
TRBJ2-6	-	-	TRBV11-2	CASSPYRTAGANVLTF	TGTGCCAGCTCACCGTACAGGACTGCCGGGGCCAACGTCCTGACTTTC
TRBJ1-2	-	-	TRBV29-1	CSFGQPGKNYGYTF	TGCAGCTTCGGCCAACCCGGGAAGAACTATGGCTACACCTTC
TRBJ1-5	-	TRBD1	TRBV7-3	CASSYPGQGRTQPQHF	TGTGCCAGCAGCTATCCGGGACAGGGGAGAACTCAGCCCCAGCATTTT
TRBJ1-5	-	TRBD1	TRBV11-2	CASTPGTGVLGNQPQHF	TGTGCCAGCACCCCGGGGACAGGGGTCTTGGGCAATCAGCCCCAGCATTTT
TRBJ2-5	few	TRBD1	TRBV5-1	CASSLGQGTGPRETQYF	TGCGCCAGCAGCTTGGGGCAAGGGACAGGGCCAAGGGAGACCCAGTACTTC
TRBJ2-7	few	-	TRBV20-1	CSAGSVPYEQYF	TGCAGTGCTGGTAGCGTTCCCTACGAGCAGTACTTC
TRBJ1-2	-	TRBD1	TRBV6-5	CAISYLGQGNYGYTF	TGTGCCATCAGTTACCTCGGACAGGGGAACTATGGCTACACCTTC
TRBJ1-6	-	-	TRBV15	CATSRDPGTAPLHF	TGTGCCACCAGCAGAGATCCAGGGACGGCACCCCTCCACTTT
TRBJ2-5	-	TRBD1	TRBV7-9	CASSQDRGRRETQYF	TGTGCCAGCAGCCAAGACAGGGGGCGGAGGGAGACCCAGTACTTC
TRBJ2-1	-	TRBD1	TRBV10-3	CAASGQGRNEQFF	TGTGCCGCCTCGGGACAGGGACGGAATGAGCAGTTCTTC